The 18 T cell receptor beta chains below come from one sample, sequenced in a study of radiation and T cells in renal cell carcinoma. Time point specified: baseline pretreatment blood. Treatment described: 15 Gy SBRT to primary tumor, nephrectomy 4 weeks later. Here immunoSEQ multiplex PCR was the method, and the copy in TCRdb shows in-frame clones only, minus some. The table shows about 140,000 clones, with over 65% occurring only once. Sequencing used blood, obtained from a patient whose treatment included radiotherapy and nephrectomy. All receptors come from a woman in her forties or fifties with renal cell carcinoma.

The V gene is TRBV10-3, the J gene TRBJ1-1; D may be TRBD1 (6 bases). The V end was cut by 4 bases, the J end by 1 base, with 16 bases between. The CDR3 totals 16 residues. In germline, CDR1 is ENHRY, CDR2 SYGVKD. This chain's CDR3 is CAISAVQGRRNTEAFF. Here the CDR3 DNA reads TGTGCCATCAGTGCGGTCCAGGGGAGAAGGAACACTGAAGCTTTCTTT.

The chain employs TRBV19 and TRBJ2-3; D remains unclear. The length of the CDR3 is 12 residues. V dropped 3 bases and J dropped 5 bases, with 6 bases sitting between them. Germline V gives CDR1 LNHDA, CDR2 SQIVND (reference sequence). CDR3 bases: TGTGCCAGTAGTATCATGGGAGATACGCAGTATTTT. It translates to CASSIMGDTQYF.

This clone is a singleton in its sample. The chain joins TRBV10-1 to TRBJ1-1; D remains ambiguous. CDR3 length equals 14 residues. Germline V CDR1 and CDR2: WNHNN, SYGVQD (reference sequence). The V end was cut by 5 bases, the J end by 0 bases, with 10 bases between. DNA of the CDR3: TGCGCCAGCAGTAGAGACAACATGAACACTGAAGCTTTCTTT. Amino acid sequence: CASSRDNMNTEAFF.

The chain combines TRBV7-2 with TRBJ1-2; no clear D. The CDR3 loop spans 14 amino acids. V was trimmed by 1 base and J by 6 bases, leaving 12 bases between them. Germline values: CDR1 SGHTA, CDR2 FQGNSA. DNA for the CDR3: TGTGCCAGCAGCTTAGAGGGTTTCGATAATGGCTACACCTTC. It specifies CASSLEGFDNGYTF.

This sequence joins TRBV27 and TRBJ2-1, with a weak D call TRBD1 (6 bases). V lost 4 bases, J lost 0 bases, and 10 bases lay in between. CDR3 length equals 15 residues. CDR1 is MNHEY, CDR2 SMNVEV, per germline (reference sequence). CDR3 DNA: TGTGCCAGCAGTTCGGGACAAATCTCCTACAATGAGCAGTTCTTC. Protein sequence: CASSSGQISYNEQFF.

The chain has TRBV4-1 and TRBJ2-7; 9 nucleotides align to TRBD1. The CDR3 is made up of 14 amino acids. With V trimmed by 4 bases and J by 7 bases, 8 bases remained unmatched. Germline CDR1 is MGHRA and CDR2 is YSYEKL. The CDR3 loop is CASSREYRGPEQYF. The CDR3 DNA follows: TGCGCCAGCAGCCGAGAATACAGGGGGCCGGAGCAGTACTTC.

V is TRBV6-5 and J is TRBJ1-5; D uncertain. This CDR3 is built from 14 residues. Germline V gene lookup returns CDR1 MNHEY and CDR2 SVGAGI. V was pared by 5 bases and J by 2 bases, with 10 bases between. CDR3 protein: CASSQGPGNQPQHF. In nucleotides, the CDR3 is TGTGCCAGCAGTCAAGGTCCGGGCAATCAGCCCCAGCATTTT.

The chain uses TRBV28 and TRBJ1-4; D call uncertain. Germline V gives CDR1 MDHEN, CDR2 SYDVKM. V was pared by 3 bases and J by 5 bases, with 7 bases between. The CDR3 sequence is 13 residues long. The CDR3 nucleotides are TGTGCCAGCAGTTTCCAACAGAATGAAAAACTGTTTTTT. As protein: CASSFQQNEKLFF.

The V call is TRBV5-1, the J call TRBJ1-2; D remains ambiguous. This CDR3 has 14 amino acids. Germline V gene sequence: CDR1 SGHRS, CDR2 YFSETQ. V lost 4 bases, J lost 8 bases, and 18 bases lay in between. The CDR3 here is CASSKPTDPGGYTF. The CDR3 coding sequence is TGCGCCAGCAGCAAGCCGACGGACCCCGGGGGCTACACCTTC.

V usage is TRBV27 and J usage is TRBJ2-7, with a tentative D call TRBD1 (5 bases). Germline lookup yields CDR1 MNHEY and CDR2 SMNVEV (reference sequence). The CDR3 totals 14 residues. The ends were cut back, 0 bases at V and 4 bases at J, with 10 bases in the middle. The CDR3 reads CASSLSAPGYEQYF. In DNA, the CDR3 is TGTGCCAGCAGTTTATCAGCCCCAGGGTACGAGCAGTACTTC.

V and J are TRBV9 and TRBJ2-1, with D hard to call. This CDR3 has 13 amino acids. The V and J ends lost 4 bases and 7 bases respectively, with 12 bases between them. CDR1 SGDLS and CDR2 YYNGEE come from the germline V gene. The CDR3 loop reads CASSLIGQNEQFF. CDR3 sequence (DNA): TGTGCCAGCAGCCTTATCGGCCAGAATGAGCAGTTCTTC.

The chain couples TRBV6-1 to TRBJ1-1, with D tentatively TRBD1 (5 bases). Trimming took 8 bases from V and 8 from J, leaving 18 bases between them. Germline values: CDR1 MNHNS, CDR2 SASEGT. The CDR3 runs 13 residues. The CDR3 bases are TGTGCCAGCGCCCCCACCAGAGGGGACGAAGCTTTCTTT. Protein: CASAPTRGDEAFF.

J is TRBJ1-4 and V is TRBV10-1; a weak D match, TRBD1 (5 bases). This CDR3 is built from 14 residues. V lost 10 bases and J lost 3, with 15 bases in between. Germline V CDR1 and CDR2: WNHNN, SYGVQD (reference sequence). CDR3 residues: CANPPGGANEKLFF. In DNA form, the CDR3 reads TGCGCCAACCCACCGGGGGGGGCTAATGAAAAACTGTTTTTT.

V gene TRBV9 combines with J gene TRBJ1-4; the D is unclear. The CDR3 totals 14 residues. Trimming took off 0 bases at V and 6 bases at J, with 9 bases between the two ends. Per germline, CDR1 SGDLS and CDR2 YYNGEE. The CDR3 here is CASSVDAGDEKLFF. The CDR3 DNA follows: TGTGCCAGCAGCGTAGATGCGGGAGATGAAAAACTGTTTTTT.

This clone appeared once. V gene TRBV5-1 combines with J gene TRBJ1-4; TRBD1 matches at 10 bases. CDR1 is SGHRS, CDR2 YFSETQ, per germline. V lost 4 bases, J lost 5 bases, and 5 bases stayed unmatched. CDR3 length: 15 residues. Here the CDR3 DNA reads TGCGCCAGCAGCCTAGACAGGGGGCCCAATGAAAAACTGTTTTTT. Amino acids: CASSLDRGPNEKLFF.

The rearrangement links TRBV2 to TRBJ2-1, with D unresolved. Germline V lookup: CDR1 SNHLY, CDR2 FYNNEI. CDR3 length equals 13 residues. V was shortened by 7 bases and J by 8 bases, with 15 bases between the two germline ends. In DNA form, the CDR3 reads TGTGCCAGCATCCCGTCCTACCCGCATGAGCAGTTCTTC. Amino acid sequence: CASIPSYPHEQFF.

The CDR3 nucleotides read TGTGCCAGCAGTGTGACAGGAGAGACTAACTATGGCTACACCTTC. Translation: CASSVTGETNYGYTF. The rearrangement joins TRBV2 to TRBJ1-2; TRBD1 is a possible D gene (6 bases). The CDR3 spans 15 residues. Germline V gene data show CDR1 as SNHLY and CDR2 as FYNNEI. V was cut by 4 bases and J by 0 bases, with 12 bases left in between.

The sample holds a few counts of this clone. This sample includes further DNA sequences coding for the same CDR3. The chain carries TRBV27 and TRBJ1-2, with 7 bases lining up with TRBD1. The CDR3 extends over 14 amino acids. Per the germline V gene, CDR1 is MNHEY and CDR2 is SMNVEV (reference sequence). The trim removed 0 bases at V and 2 bases at J, leaving 0 bases unmatched. The CDR3 DNA sequence: TGTGCCAGCAGTTTATCGGGACAGAACTATGGCTACACCTTC. Translating gives CASSLSGQNYGYTF.